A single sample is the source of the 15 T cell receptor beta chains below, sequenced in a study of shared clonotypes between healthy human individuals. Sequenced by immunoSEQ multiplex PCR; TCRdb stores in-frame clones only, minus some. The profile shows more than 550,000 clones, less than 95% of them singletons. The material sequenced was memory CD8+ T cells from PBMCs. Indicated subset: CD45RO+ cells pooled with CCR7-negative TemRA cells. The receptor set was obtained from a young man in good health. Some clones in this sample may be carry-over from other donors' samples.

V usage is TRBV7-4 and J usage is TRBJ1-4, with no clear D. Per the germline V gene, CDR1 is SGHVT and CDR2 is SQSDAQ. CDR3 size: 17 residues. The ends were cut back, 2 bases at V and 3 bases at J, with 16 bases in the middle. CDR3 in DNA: TGTGCCAGCAGCTTACCCCCTGCTCCGACCCCTAATGAAAAACTGTTTTTT. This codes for CASSLPPAPTPNEKLFF.

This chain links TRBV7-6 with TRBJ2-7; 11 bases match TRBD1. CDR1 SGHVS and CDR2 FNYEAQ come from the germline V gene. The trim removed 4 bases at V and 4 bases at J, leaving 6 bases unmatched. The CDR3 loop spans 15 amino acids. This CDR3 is CASSSRDRGIYEQYF. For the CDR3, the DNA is TGTGCCAGCAGCTCTCGGGACAGGGGGATTTACGAGCAGTACTTC.

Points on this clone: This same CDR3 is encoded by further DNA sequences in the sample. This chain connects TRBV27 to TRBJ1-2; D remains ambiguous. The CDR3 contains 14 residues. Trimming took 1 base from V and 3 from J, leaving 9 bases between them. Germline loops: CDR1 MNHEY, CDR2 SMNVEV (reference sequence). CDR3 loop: CASSLWGGDYGYTF. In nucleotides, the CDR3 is TGTGCCAGCAGTTTATGGGGAGGTGACTATGGCTACACCTTC.

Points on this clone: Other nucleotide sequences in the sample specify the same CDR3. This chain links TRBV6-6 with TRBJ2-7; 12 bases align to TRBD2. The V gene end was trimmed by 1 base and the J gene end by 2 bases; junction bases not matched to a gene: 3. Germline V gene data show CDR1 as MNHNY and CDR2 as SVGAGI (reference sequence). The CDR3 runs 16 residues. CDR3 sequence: CASSYWLAGGAYEQYF. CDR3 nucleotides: TGTGCCAGCAGTTACTGGCTAGCGGGAGGGGCCTACGAGCAGTACTTC.

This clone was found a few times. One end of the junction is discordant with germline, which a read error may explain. In DNA form, the CDR3 reads TGTGCCAGCAGATTAGCAGTAAATCAGCCCCAGCATTTT. Translating it yields CASRLAVNQPQHF. V gene TRBV7-9 combines with J gene TRBJ1-5; no definite D call. The CDR3 consists of 13 residues. Germline-derived CDR1 and CDR2 are SEHNR and FQNEAQ (reference sequence).

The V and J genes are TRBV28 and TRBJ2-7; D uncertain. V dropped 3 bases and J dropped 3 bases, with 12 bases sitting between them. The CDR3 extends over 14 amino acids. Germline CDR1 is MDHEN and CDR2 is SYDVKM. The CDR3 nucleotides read TGTGCCAGCAGTTTTAGCCTCGGCTTCTACGAGCAGTACTTC. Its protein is CASSFSLGFYEQYF.

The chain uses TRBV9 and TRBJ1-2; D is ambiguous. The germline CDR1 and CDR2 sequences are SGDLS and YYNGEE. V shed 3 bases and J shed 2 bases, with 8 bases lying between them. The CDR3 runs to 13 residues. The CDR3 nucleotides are TGTGCCAGCAGCGAAACAGAGAACTATGGCTACACCTTC. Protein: CASSETENYGYTF.

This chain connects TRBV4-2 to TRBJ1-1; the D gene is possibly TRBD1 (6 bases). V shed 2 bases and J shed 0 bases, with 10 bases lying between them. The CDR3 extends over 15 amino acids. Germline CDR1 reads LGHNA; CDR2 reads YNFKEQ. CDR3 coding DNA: TGTGCCAGCAGCCAACTCACAGGGCTGAACACTGAAGCTTTCTTT. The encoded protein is CASSQLTGLNTEAFF.

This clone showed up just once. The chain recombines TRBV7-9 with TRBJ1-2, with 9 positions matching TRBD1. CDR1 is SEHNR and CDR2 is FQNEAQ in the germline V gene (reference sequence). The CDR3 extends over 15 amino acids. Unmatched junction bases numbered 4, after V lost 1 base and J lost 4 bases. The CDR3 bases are TGTGCCAGCAGCTTAGGGACAGGGGACCTCTATGGCTACACCTTC. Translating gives CASSLGTGDLYGYTF.

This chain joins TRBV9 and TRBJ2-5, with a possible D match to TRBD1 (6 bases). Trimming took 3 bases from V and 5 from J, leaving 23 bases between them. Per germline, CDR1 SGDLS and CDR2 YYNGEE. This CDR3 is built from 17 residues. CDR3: CASSEPLGQEKGETQYF. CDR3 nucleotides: TGTGCCAGCAGCGAGCCCCTGGGACAAGAAAAGGGGGAGACCCAGTACTTC. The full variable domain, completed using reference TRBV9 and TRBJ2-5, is DSGVTQTPKHLITATGQRVTLRCSPRSGDLSVYWYQQSLDQGLQFLIQYYNGEERAKGNILERFSAQQFPDLHSELNLSSLELGDSALYFCASSEPLGQEKGETQYFGPGTRLLVL.

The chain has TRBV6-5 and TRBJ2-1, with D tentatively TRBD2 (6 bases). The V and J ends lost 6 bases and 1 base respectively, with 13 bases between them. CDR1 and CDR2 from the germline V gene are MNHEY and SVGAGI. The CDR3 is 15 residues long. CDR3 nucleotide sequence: TGTGCCAGCAGCTATCTAGCGCGATCCTACAATGAGCAGTTCTTC. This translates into CASSYLARSYNEQFF.

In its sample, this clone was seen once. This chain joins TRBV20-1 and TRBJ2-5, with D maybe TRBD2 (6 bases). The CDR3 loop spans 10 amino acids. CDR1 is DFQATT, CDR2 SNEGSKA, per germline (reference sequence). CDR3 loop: CSGLRETQYF. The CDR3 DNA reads TGCAGCGGACTACGAGAGACCCAGTACTTC.

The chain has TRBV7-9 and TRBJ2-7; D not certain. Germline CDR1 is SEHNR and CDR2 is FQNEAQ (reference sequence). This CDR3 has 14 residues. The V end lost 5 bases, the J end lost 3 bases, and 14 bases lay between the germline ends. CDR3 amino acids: CASSQQRHLYEQYF. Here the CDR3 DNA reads TGTGCCAGCAGCCAACAGCGACACCTCTACGAGCAGTACTTC.

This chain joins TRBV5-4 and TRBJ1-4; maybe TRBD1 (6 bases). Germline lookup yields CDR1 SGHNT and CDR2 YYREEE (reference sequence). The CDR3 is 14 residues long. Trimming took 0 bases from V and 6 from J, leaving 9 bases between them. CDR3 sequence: CASSLGAGDEKLFF. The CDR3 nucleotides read TGTGCCAGCAGCTTGGGAGCAGGGGATGAAAAACTGTTTTTT. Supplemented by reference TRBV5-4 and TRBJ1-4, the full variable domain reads ETGVTQSPTHLIKTRGQQVTLRCSSQSGHNTVSWYQQALGQGPQFIFQYYREEENGRGNFPPRFSGLQFPNYSSELNVNALELDDSALYLCASSLGAGDEKLFFGSGTQLSVL.

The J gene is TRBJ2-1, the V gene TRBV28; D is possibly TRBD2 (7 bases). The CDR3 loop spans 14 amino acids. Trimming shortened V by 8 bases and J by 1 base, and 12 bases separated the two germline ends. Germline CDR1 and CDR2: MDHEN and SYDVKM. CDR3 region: CASRGAYSYNEQFF. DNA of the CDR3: TGTGCCAGCCGGGGGGCCTATTCCTACAATGAGCAGTTCTTC. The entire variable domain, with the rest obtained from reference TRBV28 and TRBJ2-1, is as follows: DVKVTQSSRYLVKRTGEKVFLECVQDMDHENMFWYRQDPGLGLRLIYFSYDVKMKEKGDIPEGYSVSREKKERFSLILESASTNQTSMYLCASRGAYSYNEQFFGPGTRLTVL.